This T cell receptor beta chain came from a study of blood T cell repertoires in COVID-19. The overall study: Acute and convalescent COVID-19 specimens originated in the United States, Italy and Spain.

The V gene's germline CDR1 is LGHNA and CDR2 YNFKEQ. V gave up 6 bases and J gave up 3 bases, with 12 bases separating them. The CDR3 consists of 14 residues. Using immunoSEQ multiplex PCR, the repertoire was profiled, and TCRdb retains in-frame clones only, with some absent. Altogether 95,000 to 100,000 clones are present, about 87% being singletons, with the ten largest covering around 10%. This receptor was taken from a woman between 25 and 40 years old with acute or convalescent COVID-19. Sequencing was carried out using peripheral blood. The gene calls are TRBV4-2 and TRBJ2-4, with D maybe TRBD1 (5 bases). CDR3 sequence (DNA): TGTGCCAGCAGTCCCGGGCAGGGCAAAAACATTCAGTACTTC. This encodes CASSPGQGKNIQYF.